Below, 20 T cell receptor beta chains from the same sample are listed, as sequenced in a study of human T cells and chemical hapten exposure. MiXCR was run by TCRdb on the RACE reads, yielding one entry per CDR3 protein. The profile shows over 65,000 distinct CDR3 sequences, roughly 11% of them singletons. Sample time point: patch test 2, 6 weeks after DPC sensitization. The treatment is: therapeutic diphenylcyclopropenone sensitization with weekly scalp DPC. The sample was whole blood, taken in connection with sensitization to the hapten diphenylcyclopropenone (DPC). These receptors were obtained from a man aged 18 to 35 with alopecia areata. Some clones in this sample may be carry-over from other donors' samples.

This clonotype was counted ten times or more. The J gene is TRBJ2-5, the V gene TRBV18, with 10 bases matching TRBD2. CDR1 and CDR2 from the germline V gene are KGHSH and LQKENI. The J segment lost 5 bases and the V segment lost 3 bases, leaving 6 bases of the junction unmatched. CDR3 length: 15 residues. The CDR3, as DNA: TGTGCCAGCTCACCTCCGGGACTAGCGCAGGAGACCCAGTACTTC. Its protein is CASSPPGLAQETQYF.

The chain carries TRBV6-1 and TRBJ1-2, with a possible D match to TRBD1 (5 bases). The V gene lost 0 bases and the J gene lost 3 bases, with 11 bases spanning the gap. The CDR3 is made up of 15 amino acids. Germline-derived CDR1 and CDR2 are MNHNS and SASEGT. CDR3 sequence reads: CASSEAGAFHYGYTF. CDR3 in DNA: TGTGCCAGCAGTGAAGCTGGGGCTTTTCACTATGGCTACACCTTC.

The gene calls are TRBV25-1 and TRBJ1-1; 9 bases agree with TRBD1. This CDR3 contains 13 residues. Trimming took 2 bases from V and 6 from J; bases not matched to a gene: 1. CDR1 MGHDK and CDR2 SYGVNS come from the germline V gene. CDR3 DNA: TGTGCCAGCAGTGAAAGACAGGGGGCTGAAGCTTTCTTT. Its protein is CASSERQGAEAFF.

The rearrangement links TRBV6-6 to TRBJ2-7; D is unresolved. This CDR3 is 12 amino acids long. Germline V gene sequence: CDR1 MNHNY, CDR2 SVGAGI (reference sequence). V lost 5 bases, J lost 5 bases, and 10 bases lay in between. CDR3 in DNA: TGTGCCAGCAGTCCCAACATGGACGAGCAGTACGTC. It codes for CASSPNMDEQYV.

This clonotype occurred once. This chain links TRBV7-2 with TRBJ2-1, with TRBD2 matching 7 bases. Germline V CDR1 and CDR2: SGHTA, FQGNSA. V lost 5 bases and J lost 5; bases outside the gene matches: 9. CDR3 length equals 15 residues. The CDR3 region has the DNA TGTGCCAGCAGCGTCCGTGAAGCGGGAAACAATGAGCAGTTCTTC. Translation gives CASSVREAGNNEQFF.

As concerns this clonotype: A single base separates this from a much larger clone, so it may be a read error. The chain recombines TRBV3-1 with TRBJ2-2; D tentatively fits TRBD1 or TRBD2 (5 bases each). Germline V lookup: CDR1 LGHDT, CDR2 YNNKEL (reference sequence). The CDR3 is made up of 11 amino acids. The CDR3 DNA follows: TGTGACAGCATGGGGGTCGGGGAGCTGTTTTTT. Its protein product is CDSMGVGELFF.

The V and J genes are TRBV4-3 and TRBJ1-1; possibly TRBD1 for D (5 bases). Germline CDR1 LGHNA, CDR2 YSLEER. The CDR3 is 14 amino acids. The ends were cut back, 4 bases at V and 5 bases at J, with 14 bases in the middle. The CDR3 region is CASSRALRGTEAFF. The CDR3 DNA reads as TGCGCCAGCAGCCGGGCCCTACGGGGGACTGAAGCTTTCTTT.

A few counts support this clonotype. In DNA, the CDR3 is TGTGCCAGCAGCAAAGCGGGCGGTAACACTGAAGCTTTCTTT. Translated: CASSKAGGNTEAFF. The V gene is TRBV21-1, the J gene TRBJ1-1. TRBV21-1 is tagged as a pseudogene. There are 14 residues in the CDR3.

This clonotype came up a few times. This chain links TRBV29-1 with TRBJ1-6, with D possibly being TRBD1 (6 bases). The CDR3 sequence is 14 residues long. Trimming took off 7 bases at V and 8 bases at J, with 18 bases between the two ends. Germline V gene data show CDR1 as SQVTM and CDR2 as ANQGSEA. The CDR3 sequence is CSARDPGADSPLHF. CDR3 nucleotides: TGCAGCGCCCGGGACCCGGGGGCAGATTCACCCCTCCACTTT.

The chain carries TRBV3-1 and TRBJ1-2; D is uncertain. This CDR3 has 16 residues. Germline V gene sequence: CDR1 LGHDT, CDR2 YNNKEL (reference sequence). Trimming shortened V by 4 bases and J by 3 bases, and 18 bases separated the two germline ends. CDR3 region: CASSRRPTSLDYGYTF. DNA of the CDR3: TGTGCCAGCAGCCGGAGGCCGACTTCCCTCGACTATGGCTACACCTTC.

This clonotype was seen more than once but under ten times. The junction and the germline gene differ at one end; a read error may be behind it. CDR3 sequence: CASSTGADYTF. The CDR3 nucleotides are TGTGCCAGCAGTACAGGTGCTGACTACACCTTC. This rearrangement joins TRBV10-3 to TRBJ1-2; possible D gene TRBD1, 5 bases. This CDR3 has 11 amino acids. Germline V gene sequence: CDR1 ENHRY, CDR2 SYGVKD.

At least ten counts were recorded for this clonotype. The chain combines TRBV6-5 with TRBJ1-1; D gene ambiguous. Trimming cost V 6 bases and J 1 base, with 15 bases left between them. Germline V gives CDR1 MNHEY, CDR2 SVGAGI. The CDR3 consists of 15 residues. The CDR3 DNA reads TGTGCCAGCAGCATCGGACCGCCGCCGAACACTGAAGCTTTCTTT. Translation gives CASSIGPPPNTEAFF.

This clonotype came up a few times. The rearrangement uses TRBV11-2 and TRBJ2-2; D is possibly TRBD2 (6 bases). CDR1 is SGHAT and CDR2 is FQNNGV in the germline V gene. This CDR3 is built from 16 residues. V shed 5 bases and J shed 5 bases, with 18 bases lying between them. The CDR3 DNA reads TGTGCCAGCAGCCCGTTGAGGGGAGGAAGGACCGGGGAGCTGTTTTTT. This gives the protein CASSPLRGGRTGELFF. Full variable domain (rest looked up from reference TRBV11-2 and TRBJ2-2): EAGVAQSPRYKIIEKRQSVAFWCNPISGHATLYWYQQILGQGPKLLIQFQNNGVVDDSQLPKDRFSAERLKGVDSTLKIQPAKLEDSAVYLCASSPLRGGRTGELFFGEGSRLTVL.

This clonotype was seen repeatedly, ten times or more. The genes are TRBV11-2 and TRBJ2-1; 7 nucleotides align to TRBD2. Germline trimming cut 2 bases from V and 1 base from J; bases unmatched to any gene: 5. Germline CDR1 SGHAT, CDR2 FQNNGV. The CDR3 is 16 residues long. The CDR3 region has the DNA TGTGCCAGCAGCTTATTAGGTAGCGGGTCCTACAATGAGCAGTTCTTC. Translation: CASSLLGSGSYNEQFF.

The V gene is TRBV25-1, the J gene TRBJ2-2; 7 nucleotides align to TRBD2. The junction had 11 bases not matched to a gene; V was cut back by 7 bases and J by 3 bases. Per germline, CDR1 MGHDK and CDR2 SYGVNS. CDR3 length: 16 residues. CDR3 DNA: TGTGCCAGCACCCGAACCGGCGGGGGTTACACCGGGGAGCTGTTTTTT. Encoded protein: CASTRTGGGYTGELFF. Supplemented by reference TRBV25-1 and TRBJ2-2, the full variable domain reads EADIYQTPRYLVIGTGKKITLECSQTMGHDKMYWYQQDPGMELHLIHYSYGVNSTEKGDLSSESTVSRIRTEHFPLTLESARPSHTSQYLCASTRTGGGYTGELFFGEGSRLTVL.

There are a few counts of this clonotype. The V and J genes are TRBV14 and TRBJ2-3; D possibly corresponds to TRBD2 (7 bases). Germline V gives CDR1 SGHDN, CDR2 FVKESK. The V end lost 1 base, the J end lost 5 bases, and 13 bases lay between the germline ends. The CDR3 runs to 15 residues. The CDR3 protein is CASSQVGGAGDTQYF. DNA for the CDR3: TGTGCCAGCAGCCAAGTTGGGGGGGCCGGAGATACGCAGTATTTT.

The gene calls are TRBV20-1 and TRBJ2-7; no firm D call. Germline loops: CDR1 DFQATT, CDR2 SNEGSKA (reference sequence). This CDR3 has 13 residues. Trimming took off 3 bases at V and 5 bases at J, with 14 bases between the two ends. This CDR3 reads CSASQLKGNEQYF. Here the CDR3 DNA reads TGCAGTGCTAGCCAGCTTAAGGGTAACGAGCAGTACTTC.

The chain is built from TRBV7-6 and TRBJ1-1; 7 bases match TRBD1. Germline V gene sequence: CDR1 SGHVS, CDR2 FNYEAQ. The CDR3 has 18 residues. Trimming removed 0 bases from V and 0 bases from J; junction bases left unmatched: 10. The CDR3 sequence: CASSLAARTGDMNTEAFF. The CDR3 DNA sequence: TGTGCCAGCAGCTTAGCGGCCCGGACAGGCGATATGAACACTGAAGCTTTCTTT.

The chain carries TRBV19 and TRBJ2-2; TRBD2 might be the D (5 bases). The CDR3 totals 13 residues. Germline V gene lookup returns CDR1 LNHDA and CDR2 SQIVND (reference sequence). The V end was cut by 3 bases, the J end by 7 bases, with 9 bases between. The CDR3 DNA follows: TGTGCCAGTAGTATGAGGGCGGGCGGGGAGCTGTTTTTT. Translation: CASSMRAGGELFF. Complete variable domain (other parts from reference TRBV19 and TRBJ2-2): DGGITQSPKYLFRKEGQNVTLSCEQNLNHDAMYWYRQDPGQGLRLIYYSQIVNDFQKGDIAEGYSVSREKKESFPLTVTSAQKNPTAFYLCASSMRAGGELFFGEGSRLTVL.

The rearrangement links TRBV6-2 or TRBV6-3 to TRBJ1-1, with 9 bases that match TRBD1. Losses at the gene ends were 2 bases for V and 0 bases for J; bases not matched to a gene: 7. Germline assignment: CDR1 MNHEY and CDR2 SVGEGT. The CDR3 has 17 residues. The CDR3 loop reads CASSYQMGQGMNTEAFF. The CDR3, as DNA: TGTGCCAGCAGTTACCAGATGGGACAGGGAATGAACACTGAAGCTTTCTTT.